This is a list of T cell receptor beta chains from one sample in a study of blood T cell repertoires in COVID-19. Sequenced by immunoSEQ multiplex PCR; TCRdb stores in-frame clones only, minus some. The data contain a few hundred thousand clones, under 85% of them singletons. Sequenced input: PBMCs or T cells enriched from blood (not recorded which). The origin of the receptors is a woman between 45 and 60 years old who had recovered from COVID-19. Each CDR3 is given with its conserved first and last residue. Each record gives: J gene, clone size, D gene, V gene, CDR3 protein, CDR3 DNA. The D gene is left open where the match is weak. The size entry is marked missing in some rows and otherwise reads once, few, many or a size class.

>TRBJ1-2|.|.|TRBV3-1/TRBV3-2
CASSQEETFRGGYTF
TGTGCCAGCAGCCAAGAAGAGACGTTTCGCGGAGGCTACACCTTC
>TRBJ1-6|.|.|TRBV6-4
CASSSQGNNSPLHF
TGTGCCAGCAGTTCCCAGGGGAATAATTCACCCCTCCACTTT
>TRBJ1-6|.|.|TRBV5-6
CASSLSGGQISPLHF
TGTGCCAGCAGCTTGTCGGGAGGACAAATTTCACCCCTCCACTTT
>TRBJ2-1|.|TRBD2|TRBV7-9
CASSLRRGGGSSYNEQFF
TGTGCCAGCAGCTTAAGGAGAGGCGGGGGGAGCTCCTACAATGAGCAGTTCTTC
>TRBJ1-5|.|TRBD1|TRBV3-1/TRBV3-2
CASSQTGGSQPQHF
TGTGCCAGCAGCCAGACAGGGGGCTCTCAGCCCCAGCATTTT
>TRBJ1-6|.|.|TRBV7-2
CASRGGGGLLANSPLHF
TGTGCCAGCAGGGGAGGGGGGGGCCTGCTAGCTAATTCACCCCTCCACTTT
>TRBJ1-4|once|.|TRBV5-5
CASSPTGYNEKLFF
TGTGCCAGCAGCCCTACAGGGTATAATGAAAAACTGTTTTTT
>TRBJ2-7|.|.|TRBV29-1
CSVEGQDSYEQYF
TGCAGCGTTGAAGGGCAGGATTCCTACGAGCAGTACTTC
>TRBJ1-2|few|TRBD1|TRBV11-3
CASSLQGDYGYTF
TGTGCCAGCAGCTTACAGGGGGACTATGGCTACACCTTC
>TRBJ1-2|.|.|TRBV4-3
CASSQDLAANYGYTF
TGCGCCAGCAGCCAAGATCTCGCGGCTAACTATGGCTACACCTTC
>TRBJ2-7|.|.|TRBV7-9
CASSYSLDSYEQYF
TGTGCCAGCAGCTATTCCCTCGACAGCTACGAGCAGTACTTC
>TRBJ1-1|.|TRBD1|TRBV10-3
CAISYRSGQLNTEAFF
TGTGCCATCAGTTACCGATCGGGACAGTTGAACACTGAAGCTTTCTTT
>TRBJ1-2|.|.|TRBV28
CASKFGVGYTF
TGTGCCAGCAAGTTCGGGGTTGGCTACACCTTC
>TRBJ1-2|.|TRBD1|TRBV19
CASSRGQGALAVNYGYTF
TGTGCCAGTAGTCGAGGACAGGGGGCGTTAGCGGTTAACTATGGCTACACCTTC
>TRBJ1-4|once|.|TRBV27
CASSNWRIQGSGFEKLFF
TGTGCCAGCAGCAATTGGCGGATCCAGGGGTCTGGGTTTGAAAAACTGTTTTTT
>TRBJ2-1|.|TRBD2|TRBV6-4
CASSPASGSYNEQFF
TGTGCCAGCAGTCCCGCTAGCGGCTCATACAATGAGCAGTTCTTC
>TRBJ2-1|.|TRBD2|TRBV10-3
CASASGGAFYNEQFF
TGTGCCTCCGCGAGCGGGGGGGCCTTCTACAATGAGCAGTTCTTC
>TRBJ2-2|.|.|TRBV5-1
CASSPAQGNTGELFF
TGCGCCAGCAGCCCCGCCCAGGGGAACACCGGGGAGCTGTTTTTT
>TRBJ2-3|once|.|TRBV19
CASSIPGTDTQYF
TGTGCCAGTAGTATACCAGGCACAGATACGCAGTATTTT
>TRBJ1-1|.|TRBD1|TRBV29-1
CSVRTGRLYTEAFF
TGCAGCGTCCGGACAGGGAGGCTGTACACTGAAGCTTTCTTT
>TRBJ2-1|once|.|TRBV19
CASSTGVGEQFF
TGTGCCAGTAGTACAGGGGTAGGGGAGCAGTTCTTC
>TRBJ2-1|.|TRBD2|TRBV5-4
CASRTSGRYNEQFF
TGTGCCAGTCGGACTAGCGGGAGATACAATGAGCAGTTCTTC
>TRBJ2-5|.|.|TRBV9
CASSVGQIQETQYF
TGTGCCAGCAGCGTAGGTCAGATCCAAGAGACCCAGTACTTC
>TRBJ2-7|few|TRBD2|TRBV5-1
CASSLSRTSVTYEQYF
TGCGCCAGCAGCTTGAGTAGGACTAGCGTTACCTACGAGCAGTACTTC
>TRBJ2-1|.|TRBD2|TRBV7-3
CASSPSGAYNEQFF
TGTGCCAGCAGCCCTAGCGGGGCCTACAATGAGCAGTTCTTC
>TRBJ2-1|.|TRBD2|TRBV3-1/TRBV3-2
CASSPAWASGGYNEQFF
TGTGCCAGCAGCCCCGCGTGGGCTAGCGGGGGTTACAATGAGCAGTTCTTC
>TRBJ1-6|.|TRBD1|TRBV30
CAWSARDSYNSPLHF
TGTGCCTGGAGTGCCCGGGACAGCTATAATTCACCCCTCCACTTT
>TRBJ2-7|.|TRBD2|TRBV30
CAWNGLAGYEQYF
TGTGCCTGGAACGGACTAGCGGGTTACGAGCAGTACTTC
>TRBJ2-7|.|.|TRBV28
CASSRLYYEQYF
TGTGCCAGCAGCCGTCTTTACTACGAGCAGTACTTC
>TRBJ2-7|.|.|TRBV10-3
CAIRGAPPNPYEQYF
TGTGCCATCCGGGGGGCGCCCCCCAACCCCTACGAGCAGTACTTC
>TRBJ2-7|.|.|TRBV9
CASSVDGGGSYEQYF
TGTGCCAGCAGCGTAGATGGCGGGGGCAGCTACGAGCAGTACTTC
>TRBJ1-2|.|TRBD1|TRBV9
CASSEAGGLLYGYTF
TGTGCCAGCAGCGAAGCAGGGGGTTTACTCTATGGCTACACCTTC
>TRBJ2-4|.|.|TRBV9
CASSAPPRGQTLAKNIQYF
TGTGCCAGCAGCGCCCCCCCCCGGGGACAAACTCTAGCCAAAAACATTCAGTACTTC
>TRBJ1-2|.|TRBD1|TRBV6-6
CASRNGGGLGGWGYTF
TGTGCCAGCAGGAACGGAGGGGGCTTAGGTGGTTGGGGCTACACCTTC
>TRBJ1-1|.|.|TRBV11-2
CASSLVLNGNTEAFF
TGTGCCAGCAGCTTAGTTTTGAACGGGAACACTGAAGCTTTCTTT
>TRBJ1-1|.|.|TRBV5-1
CASSLSGTSNTEAFF
TGCGCCAGCAGCTTGAGCGGGACATCGAACACTGAAGCTTTCTTT
>TRBJ1-2|.|.|TRBV6-5
CASEGWRGANYGYTF
TGTGCCAGCGAGGGTTGGCGCGGTGCTAACTATGGCTACACCTTC
>TRBJ2-6|.|TRBD2|TRBV19
CASSKNWGGSGANVLTF
TGTGCCAGTAGTAAAAATTGGGGGGGCTCTGGGGCCAACGTCCTGACTTTC
>TRBJ2-3|few|.|TRBV2
CASSTPGLITDTQYF
TGTGCCAGCAGTACCCCGGGACTGATAACAGATACGCAGTATTTT
>TRBJ1-1|once|.|TRBV5-1
CASSLQGGMNTEAFF
TGCGCCAGCAGCTTGCAGGGAGGCATGAACACTGAAGCTTTCTTT
>TRBJ1-4|once|.|TRBV6-4
CASRRWGATNEKLFF
TGTGCCAGCAGAAGATGGGGAGCCACTAATGAAAAACTGTTTTTT
>TRBJ2-4|.|TRBD1|TRBV7-2
CASSLGGQANIQYF
TGTGCCAGCAGCTTAGGGGGACAGGCCAACATTCAGTACTTC
>TRBJ1-3|.|TRBD1|TRBV4-3
CASSQDIGGQGFWPIYF
TGCGCCAGCAGCCAAGATATCGGGGGACAGGGTTTTTGGCCCATATATTTT
>TRBJ2-2|.|.|TRBV5-1
CASSLLSGEGAGELFF
TGCGCCAGCAGCTTACTTTCAGGGGAAGGGGCCGGGGAGCTGTTTTTT
>TRBJ1-5|.|.|TRBV2
CASSGGGKNNQPQHF
TGTGCCAGCAGCGGGGGGGGGAAGAACAATCAGCCCCAGCATTTT
>TRBJ2-2|.|TRBD2|TRBV27
CASSHHPRLAGGNTGELFF
TGTGCCAGCAGTCACCACCCCCGGCTAGCGGGAGGAAACACCGGGGAGCTGTTTTTT
>TRBJ1-5|once|TRBD1|TRBV2
CASSESDRLNQPQHF
TGTGCCAGCAGTGAATCGGACAGGCTTAATCAGCCCCAGCATTTT
>TRBJ1-4|.|TRBD1|TRBV18
CASSPATGGGSTNEKLFF
TGTGCCAGCTCACCCGCAACAGGGGGAGGATCAACTAATGAAAAACTGTTTTTT
>TRBJ2-1|.|.|TRBV7-9
CASSLSSVVGNPNEQFF
TGTGCCAGCAGCTTATCGTCGGTTGTCGGGAACCCCAATGAGCAGTTCTTC
>TRBJ2-2|.|.|TRBV7-2
CASSSGLRTDGELFF
TGTGCCAGCAGCTCAGGGCTTCGAACAGACGGGGAGCTGTTTTTT
>TRBJ2-6|.|.|TRBV18
CASSPRISGSGANVLTF
TGTGCCAGCTCACCGAGGATATCGGGATCTGGGGCCAACGTCCTGACTTTC
>TRBJ1-4|.|.|TRBV6-5
CASGHEKLFF
TGTGCCAGCGGCCATGAAAAACTGTTTTTT
>TRBJ1-2|.|.|TRBV30
CAWSLLGVFGGYTF
TGTGCCTGGAGTCTCCTAGGGGTTTTTGGTGGCTACACCTTC
>TRBJ1-2|.|.|TRBV6-5
CASRDTENYGYTF
TGTGCCAGCAGGGACACCGAGAACTATGGCTACACCTTC